These 30 T cell receptor beta chains were all obtained from the same sample, sequenced in a study of identical twins (dated by TCRdb to the mid-2010s). Receptor libraries were prepared by 5' RACE. The listed sequencing device is Illumina HiSeq 2000. In-frame beta chains were kept once TCRdb had trimmed the public reads at Q25 with fastp and called clones with MiXCR. Each CDR3 protein appears once, grouped with its most common genes and DNA. In all, the sample holds over 200,000 distinct CDR3 sequences, and more than 9% of those were seen once. The ten largest clones capture roughly 10% of the sample. The sequenced material came from memory T cells sorted from blood. The cell subset or site label, read with the paper, signifies: CD45RO+ enriched T cells. These receptors originate from a man in his fifties in good health.

There are a few counts of this clonotype. The chain combines TRBV20-1 with TRBJ2-3; the match to TRBD2 covers 12 bases. V gave up 8 bases and J gave up 4 bases; unmatched junction bases: 7. In germline, CDR1 is DFQATT, CDR2 SNEGSKA (reference sequence). The CDR3 loop spans 14 amino acids. CDR3 region: CSIRASGRADTQYF. Written as DNA, the CDR3 is TGCAGTATCCGGGCTAGCGGGAGGGCAGATACGCAGTATTTT.

The table lists this clonotype with a few counts. This chain uses TRBV10-3 with TRBJ1-2, with 9 positions matching TRBD1. The CDR3 covers 18 residues. With V trimmed by 8 bases and J by 0 bases, 16 bases remained unmatched. CDR1 is ENHRY, CDR2 SYGVKD, per germline. CDR3: CAILDVQGQGDSNYGYTF. The CDR3 DNA sequence: TGTGCCATCCTTGACGTCCAGGGACAGGGAGACTCTAACTATGGCTACACCTTC.

This chain links TRBV29-1 with TRBJ1-1; no firm D call. Trimming left V 1 base short and J 1 base short, with 10 bases between. CDR3 length equals 14 residues. The germline V gene encodes CDR1 SQVTM and CDR2 ANQGSEA. The CDR3 DNA follows: TGCAGCGTTGAAGTTGGGAGCGCGAACACTGAAGCTTTCTTT. As protein: CSVEVGSANTEAFF.

The V call is TRBV20-1, the J call TRBJ2-5, with unresolved D. Trimming pared 3 bases from V and 1 base from J, leaving 12 bases between. Germline CDR1 reads DFQATT; CDR2 reads SNEGSKA (reference sequence). The CDR3 runs 14 residues. In DNA, the CDR3 is TGCAGTGCTAGTCCCCCAGACGGCCAAGAGACCCAGTACTTC. It encodes CSASPPDGQETQYF.

This clonotype has a single count. The chain combines TRBV12-3 or TRBV12-4 with TRBJ2-3, with a possible D match to TRBD2 (6 bases). The CDR3 spans 14 residues. V lost 3 bases and J lost 4, with 11 bases in between. The CDR3 sequence is CASSFTGEADTQYF. The CDR3 nucleotides read TGTGCCAGCAGTTTTACGGGAGAAGCAGATACGCAGTATTTT.

This clonotype appeared many times. The gene calls are TRBV27 and TRBJ1-5; D is undetermined. The V gene's germline CDR1 is MNHEY and CDR2 SMNVEV (reference sequence). The CDR3 contains 15 residues. V lost 10 bases, J lost 0 bases, and 16 bases lay in between. The chain's CDR3 is CATQRVRDSNQPQHF. Written as DNA, the CDR3 is TGTGCCACCCAACGCGTTAGGGATAGCAATCAGCCCCAGCATTTT.

In this sample, this clonotype turned up many times. The chain joins TRBV11-1 to TRBJ2-7; D gene unclear. Trimming left V 4 bases short and J 3 bases short, with 31 bases between. The CDR3 contains 20 residues. Per the germline V gene, CDR1 is SGHAT and CDR2 is FQDESV (reference sequence). The CDR3 DNA follows: TGTGCCAGCAGCTCGATATTTGAGGCCCGGCAGGACCGTAAACTCTACGAGCAGTACTTC. This translates into CASSSIFEARQDRKLYEQYF.

In its sample, this clonotype was seen a few times. V and J are TRBV7-2 and TRBJ2-2, with 8 bases identical to TRBD1. Germline V gene data show CDR1 as SGHTA and CDR2 as FQGNSA. Trimming at V came to 6 bases and at J to 7 bases, leaving 7 bases not matched to a gene. There are 14 residues in the CDR3. The CDR3 region is CASRNGQGGGELFF. The CDR3 DNA sequence: TGTGCCAGCAGGAATGGACAGGGCGGCGGGGAGCTGTTTTTT.

This clonotype was recorded many times. The chain combines TRBV20-1 with TRBJ2-5; no firm D call. CDR1 and CDR2 from the germline V gene are DFQATT and SNEGSKA (reference sequence). The V end was cut by 8 bases, the J end by 0 bases, with 10 bases between. This CDR3 has 12 amino acids. The CDR3 nucleotides read TGCAGTCTAACAGAGTACCAAGAGACCCAGTACTTC. It is translated as CSLTEYQETQYF.

V is TRBV27 and J is TRBJ2-7; unclear D gene. V was shortened by 3 bases and J by 10 bases, with 19 bases between the two germline ends. The CDR3 runs to 14 residues. CDR1 is MNHEY, CDR2 SMNVEV, per germline (reference sequence). CDR3 sequence: CASSLKSSSVKQYF. The CDR3 coding sequence is TGTGCCAGCAGTTTGAAGAGTTCCTCGGTTAAACAGTACTTC.

This clonotype has only a few counts. V usage is TRBV12-3 or TRBV12-4 and J usage is TRBJ2-1, with TRBD2 as a possible D gene (7 bases). CDR3 length: 14 residues. The V and J ends lost 2 bases and 6 bases respectively, with 11 bases between them. The CDR3 bases are TGTGCCAGCAGTTTATGGGGAGGGGGCAATGAGCAGTTCTTC. Protein: CASSLWGGGNEQFF.

The rearrangement joins TRBV27 to TRBJ1-1, with D tentatively TRBD1 (6 bases). Trimming stripped 5 bases from V and 11 bases from J, with 21 bases between. The CDR3 has 14 residues. The germline V gene has CDR1 MNHEY and CDR2 SMNVEV (reference sequence). Written as DNA, the CDR3 is TGTGCCAGCAGTCGCGGGGGGCCCTGGAATGGTGCTTTCTTT. Protein sequence: CASSRGGPWNGAFF.

In this sample, this clonotype turned up a few times. The chain recombines TRBV18 with TRBJ2-3; D unclear. V lost 2 bases and J 4 bases, leaving 13 bases between the germline ends. Per the germline V gene, CDR1 is KGHSH and CDR2 is LQKENI. The CDR3 loop spans 15 amino acids. The CDR3 sequence: CASSPTASKSDTQYF. CDR3 nucleotide sequence: TGTGCCAGCTCACCAACAGCCTCAAAGTCAGATACGCAGTATTTT.

This rearrangement joins TRBV12-3 or TRBV12-4 to TRBJ2-5; the match to TRBD1 covers 7 bases. The CDR3 is made up of 14 amino acids. With V trimmed by 5 bases and J by 6 bases, 9 bases remained unmatched. CDR3 sequence: CASSLRQGVKTQYF. Written as DNA, the CDR3 is TGTGCCAGCAGTCTCAGACAGGGAGTAAAGACCCAGTACTTC.

This clonotype has a count of ten or more. The chain combines TRBV20-1 with TRBJ2-3, with 7 bases matching TRBD1. The CDR3 has 14 residues. With V trimmed by 6 bases and J by 3 bases, 9 bases remained unmatched. Germline CDR1 is DFQATT and CDR2 is SNEGSKA (reference sequence). CDR3 protein: CSARPTGFTDTQYF. CDR3 DNA: TGCAGTGCGCGACCGACAGGGTTTACAGATACGCAGTATTTT.

This clonotype was seen a handful of times. V is TRBV28 and J is TRBJ2-7; 10 bases match TRBD2. This CDR3 is built from 13 residues. Germline-derived CDR1 and CDR2 are MDHEN and SYDVKM. Unmatched junction bases numbered 3, after V lost 6 bases and J lost 4 bases. The CDR3 is CASRLAGTYEQYF. CDR3 bases: TGTGCCAGCAGACTAGCGGGGACTTACGAGCAGTACTTC.

This rearrangement joins TRBV6-1 to TRBJ2-2; TRBD2 matches 10 bases. CDR3 length equals 14 residues. J was trimmed by 3 bases and V by 10 bases; bases with no gene match: 5. CDR1 and CDR2 from the germline V gene are MNHNS and SASEGT. Written as DNA, the CDR3 is TGTGCCACCACACTAGCGGGACACACCGGGGAGCTGTTTTTT. Translating it yields CATTLAGHTGELFF.

The J gene is TRBJ2-3, the V gene TRBV6-1; 8 bases map to TRBD2. CDR1 is MNHNS, CDR2 SASEGT, per germline. The CDR3 totals 15 residues. V dropped 6 bases and J dropped 0; count of bases not matched to a gene: 5. Here the CDR3 reads CASSGLAASTDTQYF. In DNA form, the CDR3 reads TGTGCCAGCAGCGGACTAGCAGCTAGCACAGATACGCAGTATTTT.

CDR3 in DNA: TGTGCCAGCTCCCGGGTTGAGCAGTTCTTC. Translated: CASSRVEQFF. The V and J genes are TRBV2 and TRBJ2-1; D is ambiguous. Trimming stripped 8 bases from V and 9 bases from J, with 8 bases between. The length of the CDR3 is 10 residues. Germline V gene data show CDR1 as SNHLY and CDR2 as FYNNEI. The variable domain in full, completed from reference TRBV2 and TRBJ2-1, reads EPEVTQTPSHQVTQMGQEVILRCVPISNHLYFYWYRQILGQKVEFLVSFYNNEISEKSEIFDDQFSVERPDGSNFTLKIRSTKLEDSAMYFCASSRVEQFFGPGTRLTVL.

This rearrangement joins TRBV5-1 to TRBJ2-7, with 9 positions matching TRBD1. Germline CDR1 reads SGHRS; CDR2 reads YFSETQ. The CDR3 has 15 amino acids. V lost 0 bases to trimming and J lost 4 bases; unmatched junction nucleotides: 5. The CDR3 DNA sequence: TGCGCCAGCAGCTTGGCCGGGACAGGGTATTACGAGCAGTACTTC. This gives the protein CASSLAGTGYYEQYF.

This clonotype was observed many times. The chain combines TRBV3-1 with TRBJ2-5; unclear D gene. V was shortened by 2 bases and J by 3 bases, with 7 bases between the two germline ends. The CDR3 extends over 13 amino acids. Germline assignment: CDR1 LGHDT and CDR2 YNNKEL (reference sequence). The CDR3 nucleotides are TGTGCCAGCAGCCAATTACAGAAAGAGACCCAGTACTTC. This codes for CASSQLQKETQYF.

This clonotype was recorded at least ten times. The chain carries TRBV20-1 and TRBJ1-1; a possible D gene is TRBD1 (6 bases). V lost 7 bases and J lost 0, with 30 bases in between. CDR3 length: 19 amino acids. CDR1 and CDR2 (germline): DFQATT, SNEGSKA (reference sequence). The CDR3 DNA sequence: TGCAGTGTGGAGCTGAGGGACACTACCCAAGCGGGGATGAACACTGAAGCTTTCTTT. Its protein product is CSVELRDTTQAGMNTEAFF.

This clonotype was detected ten times or more. CDR3: CASSSGGLAEGDEQFF. The CDR3 region has the DNA TGTGCCAGCAGCTCCGGGGGACTAGCGGAGGGGGATGAGCAGTTCTTC. The chain has TRBV9 and TRBJ2-1; 11 bases agree with TRBD2. J was trimmed by 8 bases and V by 4 bases; bases with no gene match: 11. This CDR3 is 16 amino acids long. Looked up from germline, CDR1 is SGDLS and CDR2 is YYNGEE.

This sequence joins TRBV10-3 and TRBJ2-3; D perhaps matches TRBD2 (6 bases). Germline V CDR1 and CDR2: ENHRY, SYGVKD. The CDR3 runs 15 residues. V was trimmed by 4 bases and J by 1 base, leaving 12 bases between them. Written as DNA, the CDR3 is TGTGCCATCAGTGCCCGGCCTAGCGGCACAGATACGCAGTATTTT. Amino acids: CAISARPSGTDTQYF.

This clonotype occurred a few times. This chain uses TRBV9 with TRBJ2-1; 7 nucleotides align to TRBD1. Trimming took 0 bases from V and 8 from J; bases not matched to a gene: 5. Germline V gene lookup returns CDR1 SGDLS and CDR2 YYNGEE. The CDR3 is 14 amino acids. CDR3 protein: CASSVDDRVDEQFF. The DNA of the CDR3 is TGTGCCAGCAGCGTAGATGACAGGGTGGATGAGCAGTTCTTC.

This clonotype showed up just a few times. The chain has TRBV7-2 and TRBJ2-3, with a tentative D call TRBD2 (6 bases). The CDR3 has 15 residues. Trimming stripped 5 bases from V and 6 bases from J, with 18 bases between. CDR1 is SGHTA and CDR2 is FQGNSA in the germline V gene. The CDR3 reads CASSTRTLAADTQYF. CDR3 nucleotides: TGTGCCAGCAGCACACGAACCTTAGCGGCGGATACGCAGTATTTT.

This clonotype was counted many times. The rearrangement joins TRBV15 to TRBJ1-3; D possibly corresponds to TRBD1 (5 bases). Trimming left V 1 base short and J 3 bases short, with 13 bases between. CDR3 length: 16 residues. Germline V gives CDR1 LNHNV, CDR2 YYDKDF (reference sequence). The CDR3 spells CATSRAEGSFGNTIYF. CDR3 DNA: TGTGCCACCAGCAGAGCGGAGGGGTCGTTTGGAAACACCATATATTTT.

This clonotype was seen ten or more times. J is TRBJ1-2 and V is TRBV4-2, with D maybe TRBD1 (5 bases). The CDR3 loop spans 18 amino acids. V was shortened by 1 base and J by 3 bases, with 21 bases between the two germline ends. Germline loops: CDR1 LGHNA, CDR2 YNFKEQ. CDR3 DNA: TGTGCCAGCAGCCAAGTAAGGGTCGAAGCAGGGCCGGACTATGGCTACACCTTC. Translating it yields CASSQVRVEAGPDYGYTF.

J is TRBJ2-3 and V is TRBV24-1; 7 positions agree with TRBD1. Germline values: CDR1 KGHDR, CDR2 SFDVKD. V gave up 7 bases and J gave up 0 bases; unmatched junction bases: 3. This CDR3 has 14 amino acids. The CDR3 sequence is CATRRDSSTDTQYF. The CDR3 DNA follows: TGTGCCACCAGAAGGGACAGTAGCACAGATACGCAGTATTTT.

In this sample, this clonotype turned up many times. The chain combines TRBV29-1 with TRBJ1-1; 9 nucleotides align to TRBD1. The length of the CDR3 is 11 residues. J lost 12 bases, V lost 6 bases, and 8 bases had no gene match. Per the germline V gene, CDR1 is SQVTM and CDR2 is ANQGSEA. The CDR3 is CSVDRGGGTFF. CDR3 sequence (DNA): TGCAGCGTAGACAGGGGGGGTGGAACTTTCTTT.